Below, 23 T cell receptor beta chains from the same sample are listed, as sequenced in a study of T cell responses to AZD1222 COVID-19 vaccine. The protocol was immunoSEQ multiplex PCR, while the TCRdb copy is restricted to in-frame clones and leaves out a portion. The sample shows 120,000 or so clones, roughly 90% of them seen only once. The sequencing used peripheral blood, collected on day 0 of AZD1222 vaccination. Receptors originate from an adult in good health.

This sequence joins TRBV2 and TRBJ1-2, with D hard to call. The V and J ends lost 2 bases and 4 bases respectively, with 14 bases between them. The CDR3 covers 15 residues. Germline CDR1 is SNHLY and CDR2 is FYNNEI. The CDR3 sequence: CASSEQTRLSYGYTF. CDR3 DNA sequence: TGTGCCAGCAGTGAACAGACCAGATTGAGCTATGGCTACACCTTC.

CDR3 DNA: TGTGCCACCAGTGAAGGGAGGGGGCGAAGCACTGAAGCTTTCTTT. This encodes CATSEGRGRSTEAFF. This chain connects TRBV24-1 to TRBJ1-1, with 7 positions matching TRBD1. Germline V gene lookup returns CDR1 KGHDR and CDR2 SFDVKD. Losses at the gene ends were 4 bases for V and 4 bases for J; bases not matched to a gene: 8. This CDR3 is 15 amino acids long.

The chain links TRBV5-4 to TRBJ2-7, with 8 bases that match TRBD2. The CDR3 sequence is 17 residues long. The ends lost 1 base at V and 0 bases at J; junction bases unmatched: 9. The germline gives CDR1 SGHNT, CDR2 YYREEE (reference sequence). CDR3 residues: CASSLSLRSGDSYEQYF. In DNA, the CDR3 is TGTGCCAGCAGCTTGTCACTACGTAGCGGGGACTCCTACGAGCAGTACTTC.

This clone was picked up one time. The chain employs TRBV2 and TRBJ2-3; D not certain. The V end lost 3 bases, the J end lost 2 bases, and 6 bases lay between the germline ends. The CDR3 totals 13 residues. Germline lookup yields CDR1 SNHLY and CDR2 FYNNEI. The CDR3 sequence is CASSDSYTDTQYF. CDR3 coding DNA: TGTGCCAGCAGTGACTCGTACACAGATACGCAGTATTTT.

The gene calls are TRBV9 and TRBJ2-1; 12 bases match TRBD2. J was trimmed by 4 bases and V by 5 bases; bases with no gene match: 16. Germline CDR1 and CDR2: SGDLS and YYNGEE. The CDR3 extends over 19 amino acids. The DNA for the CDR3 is TGTGCCAGCAGTGGAGCCCGCCTAGCGGGGGGGCAGACTTACAATGAGCAGTTCTTC. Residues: CASSGARLAGGQTYNEQFF.

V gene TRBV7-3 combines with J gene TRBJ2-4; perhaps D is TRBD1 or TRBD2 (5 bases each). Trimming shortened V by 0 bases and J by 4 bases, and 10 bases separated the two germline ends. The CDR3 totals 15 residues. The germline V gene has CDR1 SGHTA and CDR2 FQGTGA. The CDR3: CASSLTGTGKNIQYF. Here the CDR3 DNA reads TGTGCCAGCAGCTTAACCGGGACGGGTAAAAACATTCAGTACTTC.

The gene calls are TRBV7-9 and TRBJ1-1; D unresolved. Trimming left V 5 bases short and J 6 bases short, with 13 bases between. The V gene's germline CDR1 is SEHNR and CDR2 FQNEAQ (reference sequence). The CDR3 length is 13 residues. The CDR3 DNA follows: TGTGCCAGCAGCCTCTCTAGACTCGCTGAAGCTTTCTTT. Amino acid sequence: CASSLSRLAEAFF.

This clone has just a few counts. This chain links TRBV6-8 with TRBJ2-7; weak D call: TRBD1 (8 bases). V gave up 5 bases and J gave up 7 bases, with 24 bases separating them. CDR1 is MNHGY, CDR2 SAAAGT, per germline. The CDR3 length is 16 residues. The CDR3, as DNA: TGTGCCAGCAGTCAGACAGGGGAGCGGGGTTTTGATGAGCAGTACTTC. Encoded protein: CASSQTGERGFDEQYF.

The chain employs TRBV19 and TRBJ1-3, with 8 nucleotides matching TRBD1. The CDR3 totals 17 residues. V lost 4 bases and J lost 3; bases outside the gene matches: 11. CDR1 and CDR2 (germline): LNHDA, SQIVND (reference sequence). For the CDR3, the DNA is TGTGCCAGTAGTACTTACCGGACAGGGAAGCATGGAAACACCATATATTTT. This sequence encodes CASSTYRTGKHGNTIYF.

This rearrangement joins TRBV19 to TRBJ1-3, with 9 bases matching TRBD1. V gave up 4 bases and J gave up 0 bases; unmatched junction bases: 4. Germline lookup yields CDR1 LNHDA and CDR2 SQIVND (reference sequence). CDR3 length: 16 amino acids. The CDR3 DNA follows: TGTGCCAGTAGTACCCGGGACAGGGCCTCTGGAAACACCATATATTTT. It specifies CASSTRDRASGNTIYF. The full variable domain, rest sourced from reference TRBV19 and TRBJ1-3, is DGGITQSPKYLFRKEGQNVTLSCEQNLNHDAMYWYRQDPGQGLRLIYYSQIVNDFQKGDIAEGYSVSREKKESFPLTVTSAQKNPTAFYLCASSTRDRASGNTIYFGEGSWLTVV.

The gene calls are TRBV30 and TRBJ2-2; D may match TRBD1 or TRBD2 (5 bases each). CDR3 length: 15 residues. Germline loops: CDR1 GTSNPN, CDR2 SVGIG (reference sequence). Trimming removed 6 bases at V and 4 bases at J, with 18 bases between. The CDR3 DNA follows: TGTGCCTGTCGTCGTACCGGGACGACCACCGGGGAGCTGTTTTTT. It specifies CACRRTGTTTGELFF.

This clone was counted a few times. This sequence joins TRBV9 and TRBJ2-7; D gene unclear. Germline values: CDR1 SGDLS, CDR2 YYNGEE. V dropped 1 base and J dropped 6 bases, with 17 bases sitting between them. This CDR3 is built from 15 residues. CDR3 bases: TGTGCCAGCAGCGTAAATTCAGGTATAAATTCCGAGCAGTACTTC. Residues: CASSVNSGINSEQYF.

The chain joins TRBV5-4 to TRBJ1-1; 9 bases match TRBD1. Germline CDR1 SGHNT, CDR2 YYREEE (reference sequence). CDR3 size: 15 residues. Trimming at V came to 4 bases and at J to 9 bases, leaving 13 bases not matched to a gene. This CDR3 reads CASSSPGGDRAQAFF. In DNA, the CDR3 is TGTGCCAGCAGCAGCCCCGGGGGGGACAGGGCTCAAGCTTTCTTT.

CDR3 in DNA: TGTGCCAGCAGCGTCACTAGCGGGGGGGCATCCTTCTTGAGCACAGATACGCAGTATTTT. This encodes CASSVTSGGASFLSTDTQYF. The chain combines TRBV9 with TRBJ2-3, with 13 positions matching TRBD2. Per the germline V gene, CDR1 is SGDLS and CDR2 is YYNGEE. With V trimmed by 2 bases and J by 0 bases, 12 bases remained unmatched. This CDR3 spans 20 amino acids.

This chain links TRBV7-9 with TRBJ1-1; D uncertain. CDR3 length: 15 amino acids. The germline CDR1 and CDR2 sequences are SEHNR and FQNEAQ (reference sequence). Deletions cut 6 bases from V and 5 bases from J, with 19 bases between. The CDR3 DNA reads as TGTGCCAGCAGTCTGGTGTCACACCCTGGGACTGAAGCTTTCTTT. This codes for CASSLVSHPGTEAFF.

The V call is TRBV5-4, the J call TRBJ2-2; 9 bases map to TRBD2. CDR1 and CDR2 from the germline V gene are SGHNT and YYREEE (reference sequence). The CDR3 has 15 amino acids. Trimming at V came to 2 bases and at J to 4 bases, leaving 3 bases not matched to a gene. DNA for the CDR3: TGTGCCAGCAGCTTCGCGGGGGGGATCACCGGGGAGCTGTTTTTT. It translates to CASSFAGGITGELFF.

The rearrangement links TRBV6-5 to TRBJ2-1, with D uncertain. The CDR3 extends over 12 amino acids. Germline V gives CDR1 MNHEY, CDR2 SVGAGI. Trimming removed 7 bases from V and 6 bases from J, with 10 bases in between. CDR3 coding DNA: TGTGCCAGCACTCCCCCACGCAATGAGCAGTTCTTC. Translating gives CASTPPRNEQFF.

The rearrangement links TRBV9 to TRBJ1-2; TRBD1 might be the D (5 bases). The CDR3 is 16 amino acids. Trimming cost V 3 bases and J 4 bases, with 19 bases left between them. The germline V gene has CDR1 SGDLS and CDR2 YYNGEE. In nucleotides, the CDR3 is TGTGCCAGCAGCGCCCCCAGGGACGGCTGGGGCTATGGCTACACCTTC. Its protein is CASSAPRDGWGYGYTF.

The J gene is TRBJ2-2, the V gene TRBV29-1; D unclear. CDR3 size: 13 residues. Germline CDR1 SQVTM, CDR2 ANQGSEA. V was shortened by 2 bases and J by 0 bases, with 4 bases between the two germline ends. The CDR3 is CSVETANTGELFF. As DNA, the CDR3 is TGCAGCGTTGAAACCGCGAACACCGGGGAGCTGTTTTTT.

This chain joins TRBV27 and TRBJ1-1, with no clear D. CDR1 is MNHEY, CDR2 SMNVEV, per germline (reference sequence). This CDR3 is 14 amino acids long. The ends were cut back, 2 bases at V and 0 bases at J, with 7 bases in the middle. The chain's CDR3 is CASSLRGMNTEAFF. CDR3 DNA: TGTGCCAGCAGTTTACGAGGGATGAACACTGAAGCTTTCTTT.

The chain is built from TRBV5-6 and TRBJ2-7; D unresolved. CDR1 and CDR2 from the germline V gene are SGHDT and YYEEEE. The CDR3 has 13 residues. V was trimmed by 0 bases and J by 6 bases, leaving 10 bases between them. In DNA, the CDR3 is TGTGCCAGCAGCTTGGGGGGTCAGCCCGAGCAGTACTTC. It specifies CASSLGGQPEQYF.

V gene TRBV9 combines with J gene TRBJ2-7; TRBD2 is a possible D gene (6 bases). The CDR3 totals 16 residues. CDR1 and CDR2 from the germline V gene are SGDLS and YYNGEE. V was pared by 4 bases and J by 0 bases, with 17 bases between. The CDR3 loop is CASSPRGAGNSYEQYF. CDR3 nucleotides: TGTGCCAGCAGCCCAAGGGGCGCGGGAAACTCCTACGAGCAGTACTTC.

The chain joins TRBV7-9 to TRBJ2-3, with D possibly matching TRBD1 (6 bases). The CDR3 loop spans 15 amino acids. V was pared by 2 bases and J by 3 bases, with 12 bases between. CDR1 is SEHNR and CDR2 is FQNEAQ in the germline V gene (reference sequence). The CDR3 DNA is TGTGCCAGCAGCTTAACAACAGGGCCAACAGATACGCAGTATTTT. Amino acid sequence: CASSLTTGPTDTQYF.